This T cell receptor (beta chain) was recorded in a study of cytomegalovirus exposure and HLA in healthy donors. Study-level points and caveats: Previously analyzed data showed that most TCR beta V segments were productive at a frequency of about 87% or about 30%. Diagnosis of cytomegalovirus status made by the classifier reportedly showed high specificity and sensitivity. In a later analysis, a missense DCLRE1C variant was linked to TCR beta V- and J-gene trimming.

As for this clone: Its target is unknown.

PCR involved 60 Vbeta and 13 Jbeta primers. Profiled with immunoSEQ multiplex PCR; TCRdb holds only in-frame clones, not every one. The data hold some 130,000 clones, with around four fifths observed a single time. This CDR3 contains 15 residues. Trimming left V 2 bases short and J 0 bases short, with 9 bases between. The germline V gene has CDR1 SGHTA and CDR2 FQGTGA. Material for sequencing was PBMCs. V gene TRBV7-3 combines with J gene TRBJ2-3, with D unclear. This TCR came from a male donor in good health and CMV-seronegative. The CDR3 loop is CASSLSPSSTDTQYF. For the CDR3, the DNA is TGTGCCAGCAGCTTATCTCCTTCTAGCACAGATACGCAGTATTTT.